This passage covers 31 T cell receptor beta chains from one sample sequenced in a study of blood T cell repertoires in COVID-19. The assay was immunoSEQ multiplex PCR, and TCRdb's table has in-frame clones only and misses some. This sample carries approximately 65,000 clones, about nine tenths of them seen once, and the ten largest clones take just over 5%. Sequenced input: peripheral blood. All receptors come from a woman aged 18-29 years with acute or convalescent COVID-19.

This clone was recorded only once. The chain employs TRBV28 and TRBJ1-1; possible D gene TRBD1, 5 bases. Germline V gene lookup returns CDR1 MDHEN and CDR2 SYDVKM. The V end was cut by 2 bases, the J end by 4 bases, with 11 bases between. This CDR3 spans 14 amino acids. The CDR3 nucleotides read TGTGCCAGCAGTTTAGGGGCCCCCGGCACTGAAGCTTTCTTT. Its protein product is CASSLGAPGTEAFF.

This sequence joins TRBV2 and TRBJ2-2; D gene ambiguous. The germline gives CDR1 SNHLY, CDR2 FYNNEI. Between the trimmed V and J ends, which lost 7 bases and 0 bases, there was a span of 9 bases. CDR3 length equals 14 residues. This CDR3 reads CASKRETNTGELFF. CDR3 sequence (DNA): TGTGCCAGCAAACGAGAGACGAACACCGGGGAGCTGTTTTTT.

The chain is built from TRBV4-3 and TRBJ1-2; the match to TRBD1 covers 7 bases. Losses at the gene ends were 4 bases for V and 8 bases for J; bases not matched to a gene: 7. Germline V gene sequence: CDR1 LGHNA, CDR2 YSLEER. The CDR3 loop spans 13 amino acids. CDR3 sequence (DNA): TGCGCCAGCAGCCCCAGGGGGGCGGGAGGCTACACCTTC. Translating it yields CASSPRGAGGYTF.

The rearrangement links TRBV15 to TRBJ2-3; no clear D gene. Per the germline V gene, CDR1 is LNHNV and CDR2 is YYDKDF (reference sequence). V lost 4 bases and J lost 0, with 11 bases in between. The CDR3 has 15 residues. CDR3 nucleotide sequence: TGTGCCACCAGCAAACGGGTTCCTAGCACAGATACGCAGTATTTT. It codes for CATSKRVPSTDTQYF.

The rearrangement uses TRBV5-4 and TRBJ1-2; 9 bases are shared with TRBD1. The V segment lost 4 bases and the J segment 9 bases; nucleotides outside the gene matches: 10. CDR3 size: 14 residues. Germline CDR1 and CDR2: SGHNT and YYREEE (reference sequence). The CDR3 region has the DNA TGTGCCAGCAGCCCATCGGACAGGGGTGAAAGCTACACCTTC. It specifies CASSPSDRGESYTF.

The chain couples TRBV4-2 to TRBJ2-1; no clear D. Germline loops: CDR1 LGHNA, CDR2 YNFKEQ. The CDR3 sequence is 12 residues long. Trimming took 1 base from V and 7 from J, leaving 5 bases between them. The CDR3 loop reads CASSQAPNEQFF. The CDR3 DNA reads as TGTGCCAGCAGCCAAGCTCCTAATGAGCAGTTCTTC.

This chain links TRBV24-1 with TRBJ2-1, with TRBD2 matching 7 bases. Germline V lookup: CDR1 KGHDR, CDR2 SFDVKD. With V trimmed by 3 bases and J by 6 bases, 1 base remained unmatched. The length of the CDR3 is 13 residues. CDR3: CATSDGLVNEQFF. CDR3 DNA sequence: TGTGCCACCAGTGATGGACTAGTCAATGAGCAGTTCTTC.

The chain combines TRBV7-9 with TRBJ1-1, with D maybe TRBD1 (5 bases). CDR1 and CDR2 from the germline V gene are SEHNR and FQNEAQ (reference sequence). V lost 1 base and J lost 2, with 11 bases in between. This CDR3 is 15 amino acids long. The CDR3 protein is CASSLEGNINTEAFF. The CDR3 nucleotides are TGTGCCAGCAGCTTAGAGGGGAACATAAACACTGAAGCTTTCTTT.

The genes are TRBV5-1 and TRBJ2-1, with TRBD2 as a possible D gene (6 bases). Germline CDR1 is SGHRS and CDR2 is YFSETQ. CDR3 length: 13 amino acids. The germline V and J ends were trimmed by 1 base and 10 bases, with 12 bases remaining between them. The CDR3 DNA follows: TGCGCCAGCAGCTTGCCCCAACTAGCAGAGCAGTTCTTC. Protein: CASSLPQLAEQFF.

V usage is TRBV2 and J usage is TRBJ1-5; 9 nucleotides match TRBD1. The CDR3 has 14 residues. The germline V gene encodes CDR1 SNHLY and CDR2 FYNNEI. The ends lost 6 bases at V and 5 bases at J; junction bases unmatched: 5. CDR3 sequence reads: CASSMDRGYQPQHF. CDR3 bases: TGTGCCAGCAGCATGGACAGGGGCTATCAGCCCCAGCATTTT. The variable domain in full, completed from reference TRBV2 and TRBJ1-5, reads EPEVTQTPSHQVTQMGQEVILRCVPISNHLYFYWYRQILGQKVEFLVSFYNNEISEKSEIFDDQFSVERPDGSNFTLKIRSTKLEDSAMYFCASSMDRGYQPQHFGDGTRLSIL.

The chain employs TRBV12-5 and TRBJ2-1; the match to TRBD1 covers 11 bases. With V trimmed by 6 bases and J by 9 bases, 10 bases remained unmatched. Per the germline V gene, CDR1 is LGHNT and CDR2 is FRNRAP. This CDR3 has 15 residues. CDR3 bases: TGTGCTAGTGGGACAGGACAGGGGGCAGGAGGTGAGCAGTTCTTC. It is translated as CASGTGQGAGGEQFF.

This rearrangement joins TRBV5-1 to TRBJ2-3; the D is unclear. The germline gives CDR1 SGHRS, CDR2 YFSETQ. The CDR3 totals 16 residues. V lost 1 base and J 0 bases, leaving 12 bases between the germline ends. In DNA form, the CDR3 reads TGCGCCAGCAGCTTGCATGACATCTCTAGCACAGATACGCAGTATTTT. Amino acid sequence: CASSLHDISSTDTQYF. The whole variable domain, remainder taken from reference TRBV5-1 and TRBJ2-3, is KAGVTQTPRYLIKTRGQQVTLSCSPISGHRSVSWYQQTPGQGLQFLFEYFSETQRNKGNFPGRFSGRQFSNSRSEMNVSTLELGDSALYLCASSLHDISSTDTQYFGPGTRLTVL.

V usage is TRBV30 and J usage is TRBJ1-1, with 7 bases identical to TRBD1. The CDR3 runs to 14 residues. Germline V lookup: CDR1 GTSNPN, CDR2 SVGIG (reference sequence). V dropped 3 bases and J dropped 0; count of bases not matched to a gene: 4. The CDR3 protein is CAWRAQGLNTEAFF. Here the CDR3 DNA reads TGTGCCTGGAGGGCACAGGGGCTGAACACTGAAGCTTTCTTT.

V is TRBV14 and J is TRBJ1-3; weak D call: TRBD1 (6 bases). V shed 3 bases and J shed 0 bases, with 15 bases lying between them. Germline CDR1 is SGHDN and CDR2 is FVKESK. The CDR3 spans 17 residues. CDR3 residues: CASSHPDSRRSGNTIYF. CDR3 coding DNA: TGTGCCAGCAGCCACCCGGACAGCAGACGCTCTGGAAACACCATATATTTT.

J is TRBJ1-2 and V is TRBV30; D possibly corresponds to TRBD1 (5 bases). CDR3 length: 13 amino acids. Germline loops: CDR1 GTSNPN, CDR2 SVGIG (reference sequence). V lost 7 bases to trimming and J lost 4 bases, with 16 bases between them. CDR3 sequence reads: CASSPGLGYGYTF. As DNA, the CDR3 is TGTGCCTCCTCGCCAGGGCTTGGCTATGGCTACACCTTC.

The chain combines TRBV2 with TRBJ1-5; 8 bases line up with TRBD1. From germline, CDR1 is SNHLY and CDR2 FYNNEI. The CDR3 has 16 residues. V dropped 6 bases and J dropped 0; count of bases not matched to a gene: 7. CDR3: CASRGGGTGSNQPQHF. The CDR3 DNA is TGTGCCAGCAGGGGAGGCGGGACAGGTAGCAATCAGCCCCAGCATTTT. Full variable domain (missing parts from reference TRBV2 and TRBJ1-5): EPEVTQTPSHQVTQMGQEVILRCVPISNHLYFYWYRQILGQKVEFLVSFYNNEISEKSEIFDDQFSVERPDGSNFTLKIRSTKLEDSAMYFCASRGGGTGSNQPQHFGDGTRLSIL.

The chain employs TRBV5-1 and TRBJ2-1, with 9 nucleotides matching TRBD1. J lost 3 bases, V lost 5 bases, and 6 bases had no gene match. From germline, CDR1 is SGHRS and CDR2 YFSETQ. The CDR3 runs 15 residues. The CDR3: CASSHDRGGYNEQFF. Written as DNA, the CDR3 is TGCGCCAGCAGTCATGACAGGGGGGGCTACAATGAGCAGTTCTTC.

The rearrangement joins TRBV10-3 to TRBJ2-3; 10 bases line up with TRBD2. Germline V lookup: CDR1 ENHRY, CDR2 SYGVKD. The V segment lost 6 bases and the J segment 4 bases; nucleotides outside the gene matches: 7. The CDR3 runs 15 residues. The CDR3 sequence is CAISERTSGSDTQYF. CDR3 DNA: TGTGCCATCAGCGAACGGACTAGCGGTTCAGATACGCAGTATTTT.

As DNA, the CDR3 is TGTGCCAGCAGGCCTTCAGGACAGGGAAACTATGGCTACACCTTC. Its protein is CASRPSGQGNYGYTF. The chain recombines TRBV27 with TRBJ1-2; 8 bases map to TRBD1. The V and J ends lost 6 bases and 2 bases, in that order; junction bases with no gene match: 8. This CDR3 comprises 15 residues. Germline loops: CDR1 MNHEY, CDR2 SMNVEV (reference sequence).

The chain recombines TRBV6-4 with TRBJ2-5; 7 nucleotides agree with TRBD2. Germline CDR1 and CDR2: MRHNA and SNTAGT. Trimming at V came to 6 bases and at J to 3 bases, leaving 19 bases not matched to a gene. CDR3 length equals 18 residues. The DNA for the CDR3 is TGTGCCAGCAGATTTGGGACTACTCCAACACCTTACGAAGAGACCCAGTACTTC. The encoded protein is CASRFGTTPTPYEETQYF.

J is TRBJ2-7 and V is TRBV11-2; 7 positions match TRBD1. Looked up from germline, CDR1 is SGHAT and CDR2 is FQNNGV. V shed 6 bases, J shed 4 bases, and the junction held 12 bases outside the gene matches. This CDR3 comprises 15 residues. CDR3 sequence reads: CASRPSGTAEYEQYF. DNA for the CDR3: TGTGCCAGCAGGCCGTCCGGGACAGCTGAGTACGAGCAGTACTTC.

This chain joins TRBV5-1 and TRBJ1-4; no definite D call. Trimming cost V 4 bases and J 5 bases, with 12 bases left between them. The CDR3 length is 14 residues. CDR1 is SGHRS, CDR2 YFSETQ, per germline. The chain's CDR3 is CASSQDGLNEKLFF. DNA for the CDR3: TGCGCCAGCAGCCAAGACGGACTCAATGAAAAACTGTTTTTT.

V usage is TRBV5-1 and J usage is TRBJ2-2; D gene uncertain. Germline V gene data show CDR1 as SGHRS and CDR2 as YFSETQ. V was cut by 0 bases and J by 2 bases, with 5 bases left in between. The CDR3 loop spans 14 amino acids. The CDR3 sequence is CASSLDINTGELFF. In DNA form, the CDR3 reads TGCGCCAGCAGCTTGGATATTAACACCGGGGAGCTGTTTTTT.

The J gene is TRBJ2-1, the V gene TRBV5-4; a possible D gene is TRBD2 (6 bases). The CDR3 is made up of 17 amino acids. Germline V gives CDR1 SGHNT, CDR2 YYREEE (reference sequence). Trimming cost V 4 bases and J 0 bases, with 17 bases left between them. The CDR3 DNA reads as TGTGCCAGCAGCCCTGGCGGAGGGCAGGTCTCCTACAATGAGCAGTTCTTC. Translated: CASSPGGGQVSYNEQFF. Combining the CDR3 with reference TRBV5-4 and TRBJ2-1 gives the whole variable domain ETGVTQSPTHLIKTRGQQVTLRCSSQSGHNTVSWYQQALGQGPQFIFQYYREEENGRGNFPPRFSGLQFPNYSSELNVNALELDDSALYLCASSPGGGQVSYNEQFFGPGTRLTVL.

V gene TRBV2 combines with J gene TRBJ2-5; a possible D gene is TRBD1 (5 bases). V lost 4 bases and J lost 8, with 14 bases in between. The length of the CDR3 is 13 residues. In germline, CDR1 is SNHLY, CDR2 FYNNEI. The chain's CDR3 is CASSAVGQGTQYF. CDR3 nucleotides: TGTGCCAGCAGTGCTGTGGGTCAGGGTACCCAGTACTTC.

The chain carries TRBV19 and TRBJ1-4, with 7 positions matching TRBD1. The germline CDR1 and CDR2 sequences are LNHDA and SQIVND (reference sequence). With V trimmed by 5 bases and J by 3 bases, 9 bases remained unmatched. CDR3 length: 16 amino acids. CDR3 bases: TGTGCCAGTAGTGCCTTTAAACAGGGGCCTAATGAAAAACTGTTTTTT. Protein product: CASSAFKQGPNEKLFF.

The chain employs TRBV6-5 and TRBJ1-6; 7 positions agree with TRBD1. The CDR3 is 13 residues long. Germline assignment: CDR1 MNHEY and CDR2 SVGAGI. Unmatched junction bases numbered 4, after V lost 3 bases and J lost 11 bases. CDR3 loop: CASSYTGVPPLHF. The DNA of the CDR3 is TGTGCCAGCAGTTATACAGGGGTCCCACCCCTCCACTTT.

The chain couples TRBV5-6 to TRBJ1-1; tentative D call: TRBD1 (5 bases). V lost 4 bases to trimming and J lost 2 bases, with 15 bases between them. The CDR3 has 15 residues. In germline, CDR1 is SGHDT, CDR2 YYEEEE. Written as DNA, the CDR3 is TGTGCCAGCAGCATGGGACCGGGTGGAAACACTGAAGCTTTCTTT. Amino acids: CASSMGPGGNTEAFF.

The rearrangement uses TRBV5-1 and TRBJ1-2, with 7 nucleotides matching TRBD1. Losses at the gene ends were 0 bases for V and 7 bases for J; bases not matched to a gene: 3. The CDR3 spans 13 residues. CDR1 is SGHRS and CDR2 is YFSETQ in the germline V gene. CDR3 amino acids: CASSLEPGGGYTF. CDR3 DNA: TGCGCCAGCAGCTTGGAACCAGGGGGTGGCTACACCTTC.

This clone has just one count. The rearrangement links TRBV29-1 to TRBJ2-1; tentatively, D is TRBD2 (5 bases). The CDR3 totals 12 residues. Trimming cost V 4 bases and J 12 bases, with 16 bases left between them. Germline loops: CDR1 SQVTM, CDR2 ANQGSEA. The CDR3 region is CSVVPSGNVQFF. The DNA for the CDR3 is TGCAGCGTTGTGCCATCCGGGAACGTGCAGTTCTTC.

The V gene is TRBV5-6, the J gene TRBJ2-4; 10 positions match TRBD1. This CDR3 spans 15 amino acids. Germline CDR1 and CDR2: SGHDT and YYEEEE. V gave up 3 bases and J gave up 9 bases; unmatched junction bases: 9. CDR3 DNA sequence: TGTGCCAGCAGCTCGCGACAGGGGGCAGGGGTCATTCAGTACTTC. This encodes CASSSRQGAGVIQYF. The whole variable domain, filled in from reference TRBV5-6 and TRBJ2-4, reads DAGVTQSPTHLIKTRGQQVTLRCSPKSGHDTVSWYQQALGQGPQFIFQYYEEEERQRGNFPDRFSGHQFPNYSSELNVNALLLGDSALYLCASSSRQGAGVIQYFGAGTRLSVL.